The clone carrying this T cell receptor beta chain was detected a few times. Its cognate antigen is unknown. Construction of TCR beta libraries relied on iRepertoire HTBI primers and on Arm-PCR targeting CDR3 regions. TCRdb re-derived calls from the multiplex PCR reads in MiXCR, one entry per CDR3 protein. The sample has 300,000 to 400,000 distinct CDR3 sequences; around 15% are singletons. The time point here: newly diagnosed GD, antithyroid drugs for less than 3 months. Preparation of the TCR library used RNA extracted from PBMCs. These data are taken from a study of regulatory T cells in long-lasting Graves disease. General study points: The small sample size may have reduced accuracy.

Separately, the same data were catalogued under a study of T cells in Graves' hyperthyroidism and ophthalmopathy.

The sequences come from peripheral blood mononuclear cells (PBMCs), collected at new diagnosis, from a patient treated with antithyroid drugs. The receptor was isolated from a man aged 35 to 55 with Graves disease.

CDR3 sequence reads: CASSHQGTGANVLTF. DNA for the CDR3: TGCGCCAGCAGCCACCAGGGGACTGGGGCCAACGTCCTGACTTTC. The chain joins TRBV4-3 to TRBJ2-6; D perhaps matches TRBD1 (6 bases). Germline CDR1 is LGHNA and CDR2 is YSLEER. Trimming removed 3 bases from V and 2 bases from J, with 8 bases in between. The CDR3 extends over 15 amino acids.